This T cell receptor (beta chain) is drawn from a study of shared clonotypes between healthy human individuals. Only in-frame clones appear in the TCRdb table, and some are missing; sequencing was by immunoSEQ multiplex PCR. The table has 700,000 to 950,000 clones, approximately 96% seen once. Cells designated naive CD8 were CD45RO-negative and were positively selected for CCR7, with terminally differentiated effector memory CD45RA+ cells excluded. V shed 5 bases and J shed 4 bases, with 12 bases lying between them. The CDR3 consists of 13 residues. Germline V lookup: CDR1 SEHNR, CDR2 FQNEAQ (reference sequence).

Sequenced: naive CD8+ T cells sorted from blood. The chain couples TRBV7-9 to TRBJ2-7; D is unresolved. The TCR comes from a man aged 30 to 39 in good health. CDR3 sequence (DNA): TGTGCCAGCAGCGGAAAAGGGTTATACGAGCAGTACTTC. It specifies CASSGKGLYEQYF.